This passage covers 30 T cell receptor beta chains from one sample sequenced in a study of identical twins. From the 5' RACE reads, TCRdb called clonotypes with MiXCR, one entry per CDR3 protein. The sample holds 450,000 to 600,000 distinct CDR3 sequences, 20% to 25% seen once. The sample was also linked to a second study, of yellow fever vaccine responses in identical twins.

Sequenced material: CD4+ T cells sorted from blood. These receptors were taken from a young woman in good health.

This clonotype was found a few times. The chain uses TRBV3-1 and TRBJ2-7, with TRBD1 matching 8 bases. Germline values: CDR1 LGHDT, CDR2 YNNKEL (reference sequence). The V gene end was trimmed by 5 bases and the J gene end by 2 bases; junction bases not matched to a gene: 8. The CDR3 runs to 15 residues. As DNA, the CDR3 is TGTGCCAGCAGCAAAGGGACAGGAGGTGCCTACGAGCAGTACGTC. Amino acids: CASSKGTGGAYEQYV.

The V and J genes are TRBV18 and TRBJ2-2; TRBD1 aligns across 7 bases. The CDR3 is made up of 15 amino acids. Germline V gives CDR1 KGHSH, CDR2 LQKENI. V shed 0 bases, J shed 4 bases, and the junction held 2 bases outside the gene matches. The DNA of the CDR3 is TGTGCCAGCTCACCACCGGGACAGATCACCGGGGAGCTGTTTTTT. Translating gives CASSPPGQITGELFF.

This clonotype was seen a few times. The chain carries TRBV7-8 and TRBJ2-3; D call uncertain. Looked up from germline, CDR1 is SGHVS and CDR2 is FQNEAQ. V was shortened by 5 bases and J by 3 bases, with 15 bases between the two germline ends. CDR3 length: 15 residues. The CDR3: CASSDVKERTDTQYF. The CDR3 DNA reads TGTGCCAGCAGCGACGTGAAGGAGAGGACAGATACGCAGTATTTT.

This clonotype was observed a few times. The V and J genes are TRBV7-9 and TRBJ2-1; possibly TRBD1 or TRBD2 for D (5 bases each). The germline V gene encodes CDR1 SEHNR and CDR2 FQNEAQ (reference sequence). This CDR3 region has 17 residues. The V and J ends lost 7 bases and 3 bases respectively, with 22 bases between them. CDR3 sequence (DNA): TGTGCCAGCACCGGGACGGAAGGAAATCACGGCTACAATGAGCAGTTCTTC. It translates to CASTGTEGNHGYNEQFF.

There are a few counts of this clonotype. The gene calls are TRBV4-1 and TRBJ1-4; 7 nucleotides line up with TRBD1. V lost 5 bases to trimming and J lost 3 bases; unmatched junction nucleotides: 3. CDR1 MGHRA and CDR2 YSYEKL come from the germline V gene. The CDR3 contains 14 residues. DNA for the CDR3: TGCGCCAGCAGCTGGCAGGGGGCTAATGAAAAACTGTTTTTT. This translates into CASSWQGANEKLFF.

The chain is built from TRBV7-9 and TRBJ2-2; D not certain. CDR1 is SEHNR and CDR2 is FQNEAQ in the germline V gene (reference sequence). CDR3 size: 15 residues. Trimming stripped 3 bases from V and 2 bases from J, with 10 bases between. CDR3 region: CASSFQDLNTGELFF. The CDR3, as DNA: TGTGCCAGCAGCTTTCAAGACTTAAACACCGGGGAGCTGTTTTTT.

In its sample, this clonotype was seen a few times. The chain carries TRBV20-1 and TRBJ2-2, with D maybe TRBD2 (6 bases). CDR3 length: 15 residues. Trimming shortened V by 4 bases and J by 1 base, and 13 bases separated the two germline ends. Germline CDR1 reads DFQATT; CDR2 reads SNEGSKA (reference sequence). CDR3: CSANSLAGNTGELFF. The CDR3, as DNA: TGCAGTGCTAATTCACTAGCTGGGAACACCGGGGAGCTGTTTTTT.

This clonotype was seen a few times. CDR3 sequence reads: CASSGRDSASTDTQYF. The CDR3 DNA reads as TGCGCCAGCAGCGGCAGGGATTCCGCTAGCACAGATACGCAGTATTTT. This sequence joins TRBV5-1 and TRBJ2-3, with a tentative D call TRBD1 (5 bases). Germline CDR1 reads SGHRS; CDR2 reads YFSETQ. Trimming cost V 4 bases and J 0 bases, with 15 bases left between them. This CDR3 comprises 16 residues.

The CDR3 DNA sequence: TGTGCCAGCAGCCTCTTCTCGGAGGGGGAGCTGTTTTTT. It is translated as CASSLFSEGELFF. The V gene is TRBV12-3 or TRBV12-4, the J gene TRBJ2-2; D ambiguous. V gave up 6 bases and J gave up 8 bases, with 13 bases separating them. The CDR3 sequence is 13 residues long.

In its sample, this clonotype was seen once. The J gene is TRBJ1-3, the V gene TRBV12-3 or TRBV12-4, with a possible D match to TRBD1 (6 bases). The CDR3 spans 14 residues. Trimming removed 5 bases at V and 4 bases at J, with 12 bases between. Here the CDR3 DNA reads TGTGCCAGCAGTAATACAGGGTCCGGAAACACCATATATTTT. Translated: CASSNTGSGNTIYF.

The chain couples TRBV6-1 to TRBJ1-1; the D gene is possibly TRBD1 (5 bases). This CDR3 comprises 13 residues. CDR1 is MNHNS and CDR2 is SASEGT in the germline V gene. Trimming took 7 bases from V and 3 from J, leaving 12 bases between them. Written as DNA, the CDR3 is TGTGCCAGCAACGTCCAGGGCGACACTGAAGCTTTCTTT. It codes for CASNVQGDTEAFF.

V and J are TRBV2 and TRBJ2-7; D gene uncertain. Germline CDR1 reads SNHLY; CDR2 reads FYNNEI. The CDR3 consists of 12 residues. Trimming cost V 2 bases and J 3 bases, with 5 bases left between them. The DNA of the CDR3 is TGTGCCAGCAGTGAATTGGGCTACGAGCAGTACGTC. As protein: CASSELGYEQYV.

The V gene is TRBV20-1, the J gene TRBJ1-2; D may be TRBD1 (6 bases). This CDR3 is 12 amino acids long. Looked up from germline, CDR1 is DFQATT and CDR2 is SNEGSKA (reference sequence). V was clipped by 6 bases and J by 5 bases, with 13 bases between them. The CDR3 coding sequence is TGCAGTGCCACAGGGTCTGGGTATGGCTACACCTTC. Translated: CSATGSGYGYTF.

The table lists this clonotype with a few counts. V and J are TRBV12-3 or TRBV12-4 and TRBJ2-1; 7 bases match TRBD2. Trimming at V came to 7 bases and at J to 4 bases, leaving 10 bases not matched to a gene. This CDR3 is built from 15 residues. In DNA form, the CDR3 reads TGTGCCAGCACCCTGGGAGGGCGGTTTTACAATGAGCAGTTCTTC. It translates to CASTLGGRFYNEQFF.

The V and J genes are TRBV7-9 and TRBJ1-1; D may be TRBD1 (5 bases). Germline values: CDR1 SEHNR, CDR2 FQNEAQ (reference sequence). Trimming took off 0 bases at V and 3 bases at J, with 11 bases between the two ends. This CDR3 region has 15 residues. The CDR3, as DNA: TGTGCCAGCAGCTTAGCGTGGAAAGGGGACACTGAAGCTTTCTTT. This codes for CASSLAWKGDTEAFF.

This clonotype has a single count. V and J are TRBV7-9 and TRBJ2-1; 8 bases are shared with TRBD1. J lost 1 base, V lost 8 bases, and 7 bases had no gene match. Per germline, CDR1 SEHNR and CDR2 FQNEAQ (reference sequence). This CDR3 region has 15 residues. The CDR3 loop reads CASFLTGASYNEQFF. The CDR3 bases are TGTGCCAGCTTCCTGACAGGGGCGTCCTACAATGAGCAGTTCTTC.

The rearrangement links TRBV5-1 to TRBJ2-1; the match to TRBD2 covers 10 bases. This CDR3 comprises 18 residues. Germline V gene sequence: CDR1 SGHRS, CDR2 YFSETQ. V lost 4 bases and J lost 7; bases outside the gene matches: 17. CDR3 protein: CASSKLPLAGDSGNEQFF. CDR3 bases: TGCGCCAGCAGCAAACTACCTCTAGCGGGAGACTCGGGAAATGAGCAGTTCTTC.

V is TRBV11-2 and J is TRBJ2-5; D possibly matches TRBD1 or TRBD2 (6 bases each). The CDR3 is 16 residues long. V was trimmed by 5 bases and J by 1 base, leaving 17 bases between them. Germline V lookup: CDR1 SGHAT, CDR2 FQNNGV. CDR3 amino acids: CASSNLGGQSQETQYF. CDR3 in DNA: TGTGCCAGCAGCAACCTAGGGGGGCAAAGCCAAGAGACCCAGTACTTC.

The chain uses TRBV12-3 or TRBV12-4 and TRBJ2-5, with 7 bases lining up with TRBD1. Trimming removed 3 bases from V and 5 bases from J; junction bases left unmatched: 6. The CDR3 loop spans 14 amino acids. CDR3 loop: CASSLKGAWETQYF. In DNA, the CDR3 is TGTGCCAGCAGTTTGAAGGGGGCATGGGAGACCCAGTACTTC.

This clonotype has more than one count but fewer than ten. CDR3 nucleotides: TGTGCCAGCAGTACCGGACAGGGCCTGGGCACCGGGGAGCTGTTTTTT. It translates to CASSTGQGLGTGELFF. The rearrangement joins TRBV12-3 or TRBV12-4 to TRBJ2-2, with 8 bases matching TRBD1. The J segment lost 4 bases and the V segment lost 5 bases, leaving 9 bases of the junction unmatched. This CDR3 is built from 16 residues.

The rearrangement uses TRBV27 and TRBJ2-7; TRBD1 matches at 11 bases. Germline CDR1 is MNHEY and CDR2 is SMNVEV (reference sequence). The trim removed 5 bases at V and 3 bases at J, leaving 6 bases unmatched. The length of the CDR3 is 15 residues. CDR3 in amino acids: CASSLSGTGGYEQYF. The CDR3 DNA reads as TGTGCCAGCAGTCTGTCCGGGACAGGGGGCTACGAGCAGTACTTC.

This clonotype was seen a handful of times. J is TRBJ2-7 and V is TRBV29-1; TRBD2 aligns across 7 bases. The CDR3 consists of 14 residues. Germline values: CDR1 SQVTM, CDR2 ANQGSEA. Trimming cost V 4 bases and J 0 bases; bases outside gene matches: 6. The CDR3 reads CSVAGGSSSYEQYF. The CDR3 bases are TGCAGCGTTGCAGGCGGGAGTAGCTCCTACGAGCAGTACTTC.

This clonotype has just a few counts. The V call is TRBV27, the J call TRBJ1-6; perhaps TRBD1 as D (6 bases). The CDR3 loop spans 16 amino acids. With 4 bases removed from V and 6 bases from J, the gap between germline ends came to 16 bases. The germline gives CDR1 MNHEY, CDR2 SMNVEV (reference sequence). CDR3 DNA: TGTGCCAGCAGTTCATCCCGACAGGCCGGTAATTCACCCCTCCACTTT. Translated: CASSSSRQAGNSPLHF.

The CDR3 DNA follows: TGCGCCAGCAGCCTCCCCCGACTAGCGGGAACGCTCCGCACAGATACGCAGTATTTT. Translation: CASSLPRLAGTLRTDTQYF. This sequence joins TRBV5-1 and TRBJ2-3, with TRBD2 identical over 11 bases. Germline V gene data show CDR1 as SGHRS and CDR2 as YFSETQ. V dropped 4 bases and J dropped 1; count of bases not matched to a gene: 14. This CDR3 is 19 amino acids long. The variable domain in full, completed from reference TRBV5-1 and TRBJ2-3, reads KAGVTQTPRYLIKTRGQQVTLSCSPISGHRSVSWYQQTPGQGLQFLFEYFSETQRNKGNFPGRFSGRQFSNSRSEMNVSTLELGDSALYLCASSLPRLAGTLRTDTQYFGPGTRLTVL.

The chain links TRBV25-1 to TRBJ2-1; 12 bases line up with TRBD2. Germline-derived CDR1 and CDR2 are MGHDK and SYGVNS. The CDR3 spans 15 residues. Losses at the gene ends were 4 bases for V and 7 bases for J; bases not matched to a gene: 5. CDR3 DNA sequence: TGTGCCAGCAGTGTATCTAGCGGGGGGGCGAATGAGCAGTTCTTC. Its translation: CASSVSSGGANEQFF.

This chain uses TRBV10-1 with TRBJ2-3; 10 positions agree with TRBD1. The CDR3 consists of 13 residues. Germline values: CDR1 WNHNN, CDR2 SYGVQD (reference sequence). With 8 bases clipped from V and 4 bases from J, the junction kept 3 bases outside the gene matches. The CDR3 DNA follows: TGCGCCAGCGGGGACAGGGGATCAGATACGCAGTATTTT. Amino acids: CASGDRGSDTQYF.

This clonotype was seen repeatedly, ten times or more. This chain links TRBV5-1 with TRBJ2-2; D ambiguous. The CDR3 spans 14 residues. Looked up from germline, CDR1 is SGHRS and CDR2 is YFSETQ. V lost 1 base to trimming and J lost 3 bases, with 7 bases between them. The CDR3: CASSLTGDTGELFF. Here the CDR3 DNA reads TGCGCCAGCAGCTTGACCGGAGACACCGGGGAGCTGTTTTTT.

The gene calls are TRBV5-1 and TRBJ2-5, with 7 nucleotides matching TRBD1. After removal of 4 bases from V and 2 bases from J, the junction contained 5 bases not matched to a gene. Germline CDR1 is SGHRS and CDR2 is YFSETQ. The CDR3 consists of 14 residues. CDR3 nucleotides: TGCGCCAGCAGCCCGACAGGGTCACAAGAGACCCAGTACTTC. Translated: CASSPTGSQETQYF. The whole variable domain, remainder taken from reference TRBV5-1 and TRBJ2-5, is KAGVTQTPRYLIKTRGQQVTLSCSPISGHRSVSWYQQTPGQGLQFLFEYFSETQRNKGNFPGRFSGRQFSNSRSEMNVSTLELGDSALYLCASSPTGSQETQYFGPGTRLLVL.

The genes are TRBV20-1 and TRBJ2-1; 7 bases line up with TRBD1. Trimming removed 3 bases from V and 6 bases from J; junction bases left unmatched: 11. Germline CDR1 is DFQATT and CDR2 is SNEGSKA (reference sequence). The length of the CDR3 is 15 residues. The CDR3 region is CSARLSQGVSNEQFF. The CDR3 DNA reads TGCAGTGCTAGGTTGTCCCAGGGGGTGAGCAATGAGCAGTTCTTC.

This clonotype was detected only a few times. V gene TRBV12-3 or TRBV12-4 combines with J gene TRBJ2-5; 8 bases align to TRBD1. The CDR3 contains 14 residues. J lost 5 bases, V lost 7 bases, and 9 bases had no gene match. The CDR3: CASNAQGGAETQYF. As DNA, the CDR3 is TGTGCCAGCAACGCACAGGGGGGAGCTGAGACCCAGTACTTC.